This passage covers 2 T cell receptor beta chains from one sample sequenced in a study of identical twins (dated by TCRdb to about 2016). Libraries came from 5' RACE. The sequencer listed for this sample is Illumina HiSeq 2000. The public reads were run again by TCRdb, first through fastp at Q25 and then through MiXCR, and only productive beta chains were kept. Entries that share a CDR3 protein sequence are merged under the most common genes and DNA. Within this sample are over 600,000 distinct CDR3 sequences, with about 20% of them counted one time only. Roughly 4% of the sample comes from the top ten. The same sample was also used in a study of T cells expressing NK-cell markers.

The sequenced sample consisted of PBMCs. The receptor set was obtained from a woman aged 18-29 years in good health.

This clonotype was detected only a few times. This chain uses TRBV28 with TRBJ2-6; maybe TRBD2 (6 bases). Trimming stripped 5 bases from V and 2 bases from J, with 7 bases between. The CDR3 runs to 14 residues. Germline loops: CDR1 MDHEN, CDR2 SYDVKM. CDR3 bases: TGTGCCAGCAGTCGGAGGGCTGGGGCCAACGTCCTGACTTTC. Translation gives CASSRRAGANVLTF. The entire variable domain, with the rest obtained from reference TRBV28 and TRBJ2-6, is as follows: DVKVTQSSRYLVKRTGEKVFLECVQDMDHENMFWYRQDPGLGLRLIYFSYDVKMKEKGDIPEGYSVSREKKERFSLILESASTNQTSMYLCASSRRAGANVLTFGAGSRLTVL.

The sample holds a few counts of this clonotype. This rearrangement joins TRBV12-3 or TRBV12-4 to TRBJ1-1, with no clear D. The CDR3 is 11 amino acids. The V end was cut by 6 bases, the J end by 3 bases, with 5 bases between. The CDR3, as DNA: TGTGCCAGCAGGCTACACACTGAAGCTTTCTTT. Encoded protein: CASRLHTEAFF.